Shown below are 24 T cell receptor beta chains from a single sample sequenced in a study of T cells in Graves' hyperthyroidism and ophthalmopathy. TCR beta CDR3 regions were amplified from RNA. HTBI primers were used for first-round RT-PCR of the TCR CDR3. TCRdb reanalysed the multiplex PCR reads using MiXCR and keeps one entry per CDR3 protein. The table has hundreds of thousands of distinct CDR3 sequences, roughly 13% seen once. The sample consisted of blood. The receptors were sampled from a woman aged 25 to 39 with Graves' hyperthyroidism.

This clonotype appeared many times. V usage is TRBV27 and J usage is TRBJ1-1; 7 positions agree with TRBD1. The CDR3 spans 13 residues. J gave up 9 bases and V 3 bases, and 7 bases lay outside the gene matches. Per germline, CDR1 MNHEY and CDR2 SMNVEV (reference sequence). The CDR3 region is CASSLTGSLKAFF. The DNA of the CDR3 is TGTGCCAGCAGTTTGACAGGGTCTCTCAAAGCTTTCTTT.

In its sample, this clonotype was seen a few times. The J gene is TRBJ2-1, the V gene TRBV6-1; TRBD1 or TRBD2 may be the D gene (5 bases each). The germline V and J ends were trimmed by 1 base and 8 bases, with 15 bases remaining between them. The CDR3 has 15 amino acids. Per the germline V gene, CDR1 is MNHNS and CDR2 is SASEGT. The CDR3 here is CASSEGPGANHEQFF. The DNA for the CDR3 is TGTGCCAGCAGTGAAGGCCCCGGGGCGAACCATGAGCAGTTCTTC.

The gene calls are TRBV20-1 and TRBJ2-5; 8 bases fit TRBD2. Per germline, CDR1 DFQATT and CDR2 SNEGSKA (reference sequence). This CDR3 has 14 amino acids. V lost 6 bases, J lost 5 bases, and 11 bases stayed unmatched. The CDR3: CSATRLAGSETQYF. The CDR3 DNA is TGCAGTGCCACGAGGCTAGCGGGCAGCGAGACCCAGTACTTC.

Only a few counts were recorded for this clonotype. The genes are TRBV4-2 and TRBJ2-7; 10 bases map to TRBD1. The CDR3 loop spans 14 amino acids. In germline, CDR1 is LGHNA, CDR2 YNFKEQ. The ends lost 3 bases at V and 2 bases at J; junction bases unmatched: 1. The CDR3 loop reads CASSQGQGTYEQYF. In DNA form, the CDR3 reads TGTGCCAGCAGCCAGGGACAGGGGACCTACGAGCAGTACTTC.

This clonotype was recorded at least ten times. V and J are TRBV28 and TRBJ1-5, with 9 nucleotides matching TRBD1. The V gene end was trimmed by 6 bases and the J gene end by 0 bases; junction bases not matched to a gene: 21. The CDR3 contains 21 residues. Germline loops: CDR1 MDHEN, CDR2 SYDVKM. The CDR3 bases are TGTGCCAGCAGGCCTCAGCCCCAGACAGGGGGAAAGGCCTATAGCAATCAGCCCCAGCATTTT. The encoded protein is CASRPQPQTGGKAYSNQPQHF.

The chain has TRBV12-3 or TRBV12-4 and TRBJ2-7; D gene ambiguous. The germline V and J ends were trimmed by 2 bases and 6 bases, with 8 bases remaining between them. The CDR3 covers 12 residues. CDR3 bases: TGTGCCAGCAGTTTACGGGTTTCCGAGCAGTACTTC. Protein sequence: CASSLRVSEQYF.

This clonotype was seen at least ten times. The V gene is TRBV6-1, the J gene TRBJ2-1; D is possibly TRBD1 (6 bases). The germline gives CDR1 MNHNS, CDR2 SASEGT. There are 12 residues in the CDR3. Trimming left V 3 bases short and J 8 bases short, with 8 bases between. The CDR3: CASSDRGYEQFF. CDR3 coding DNA: TGTGCCAGCAGTGACAGGGGCTATGAGCAGTTCTTC.

In this sample, this clonotype turned up a few times. This chain joins TRBV5-4 and TRBJ1-1, with D possibly TRBD1 on 6 matching bases. CDR1 is SGHNT and CDR2 is YYREEE in the germline V gene (reference sequence). Trimming left V 6 bases short and J 0 bases short, with 9 bases between. The CDR3 extends over 13 amino acids. The CDR3 here is CASTGALNTEAFF. CDR3 nucleotide sequence: TGTGCCAGCACGGGGGCCCTGAACACTGAAGCTTTCTTT. The full variable domain, in which reference TRBV5-4 and TRBJ1-1 provide the parts outside the CDR3, is ETGVTQSPTHLIKTRGQQVTLRCSSQSGHNTVSWYQQALGQGPQFIFQYYREEENGRGNFPPRFSGLQFPNYSSELNVNALELDDSALYLCASTGALNTEAFFGQGTRLTVV.

This clonotype was recorded at least ten times. This chain uses TRBV28 with TRBJ2-1, with TRBD2 identical over 13 bases. The germline CDR1 and CDR2 sequences are MDHEN and SYDVKM. The J segment lost 15 bases and the V segment lost 7 bases, leaving 18 bases of the junction unmatched. This CDR3 contains 16 residues. CDR3 sequence (DNA): TGTGCCAGCACCAACTCAGGACTAGCGGGAGTGTCTAGGCTGTTCTTC. Its translation is CASTNSGLAGVSRLFF.

V usage is TRBV25-1 and J usage is TRBJ2-3; D may be TRBD1 or TRBD2 (5 bases each). Germline values: CDR1 MGHDK, CDR2 SYGVNS. Trimming took 6 bases from V and 10 from J, leaving 17 bases between them. The CDR3 is made up of 13 amino acids. CDR3 sequence (DNA): TGTGCCAGCAGCGGGAAGGCCCGGGACGCGCAGTATTTT. As protein: CASSGKARDAQYF.

This clonotype was picked up many times. The chain is built from TRBV6-2 or TRBV6-3 and TRBJ1-1; D unresolved. Trimming removed 5 bases from V and 11 bases from J, with 15 bases in between. Germline CDR1 MNHEY, CDR2 SVGEGT. The length of the CDR3 is 12 residues. The chain's CDR3 is CASSQEADDAFF. CDR3 DNA: TGTGCCAGCAGTCAAGAGGCCGATGACGCTTTCTTT.

This clonotype appeared many times. The chain combines TRBV6-5 with TRBJ2-7; D assignment may be TRBD1 or TRBD2 (5 bases each). The CDR3 runs 14 residues. In germline, CDR1 is MNHEY, CDR2 SVGAGI. V lost 2 bases and J lost 3, with 11 bases in between. CDR3 coding DNA: TGTGCCAGCAGTTACGGTGGGACGGGCTACGAGCAGTACTTC. Its protein is CASSYGGTGYEQYF.

Only a few counts were recorded for this clonotype. The chain is built from TRBV4-2 and TRBJ2-7; D is ambiguous. The germline V gene has CDR1 LGHNA and CDR2 YNFKEQ. Trimming pared 1 base from V and 0 bases from J, leaving 7 bases between. The CDR3 is made up of 14 amino acids. In nucleotides, the CDR3 is TGTGCCAGCAGCCAAGGGGTGCCCTCCTACGAGCAGTACTTC. Amino acids: CASSQGVPSYEQYF.

The table lists this clonotype with many counts. The chain links TRBV12-5 to TRBJ2-1; no clear D. Trimming removed 0 bases from V and 0 bases from J, with 15 bases in between. This CDR3 spans 18 amino acids. Germline lookup yields CDR1 LGHNT and CDR2 FRNRAP. Written as DNA, the CDR3 is TGTGCTAGTGGTTTGGTACCTCTTGGGTATAGCTCCTACAATGAGCAGTTCTTC. This translates into CASGLVPLGYSSYNEQFF. Full variable domain (outside the CDR3, taken from reference TRBV12-5 and TRBJ2-1): DARVTQTPRHKVTEMGQEVTMRCQPILGHNTVFWYRQTMMQGLELLAYFRNRAPLDDSGMPKDRFSAEMPDATLATLKIQPSEPRDSAVYFCASGLVPLGYSSYNEQFFGPGTRLTVL.

This clonotype was observed many times. The rearrangement links TRBV12-3 or TRBV12-4 to TRBJ1-1; 8 positions agree with TRBD1. With 3 bases clipped from V and 10 bases from J, the junction kept 7 bases outside the gene matches. CDR3 length: 13 residues. CDR3 amino acids: CASSFVGQGLAFF. CDR3 nucleotides: TGTGCCAGCAGTTTCGTTGGACAGGGTTTAGCTTTCTTT.

In its sample, this clonotype was seen a few times. This chain joins TRBV3-1 and TRBJ2-1; D remains ambiguous. Per the germline V gene, CDR1 is LGHDT and CDR2 is YNNKEL (reference sequence). There are 12 residues in the CDR3. The germline V and J ends were trimmed by 0 bases and 8 bases, with 5 bases remaining between them. This chain's CDR3 is CASSQDLYEQFF. In DNA form, the CDR3 reads TGTGCCAGCAGCCAAGACCTCTATGAGCAGTTCTTC.

This clonotype was detected ten times or more. The V gene is TRBV12-3 or TRBV12-4, the J gene TRBJ2-5; 8 positions agree with TRBD2. The CDR3 is made up of 14 amino acids. The ends lost 4 bases at V and 7 bases at J; junction bases unmatched: 8. The CDR3 DNA reads TGTGCCAGCAGTTCCTATAGCGGGAAGGGGACCCAGTACTTC. Its translation: CASSSYSGKGTQYF.

The table lists this clonotype with a count of one. The chain combines TRBV5-1 with TRBJ2-7, with 10 bases aligning to TRBD2. The V and J ends lost 1 base and 6 bases, in that order; junction bases with no gene match: 10. CDR3 length equals 16 residues. Germline V gene sequence: CDR1 SGHRS, CDR2 YFSETQ. CDR3 sequence reads: CASSLRLAGVVREQYF. DNA of the CDR3: TGCGCCAGCAGCTTGCGGCTAGCGGGAGTCGTCCGCGAGCAGTACTTC.

This clonotype was seen repeatedly, ten times or more. The chain carries TRBV2 and TRBJ1-3, with D maybe TRBD1 (5 bases). Germline V gene sequence: CDR1 SNHLY, CDR2 FYNNEI. This CDR3 is 14 amino acids long. Trimming took 4 bases from V and 5 from J, leaving 12 bases between them. CDR3 region: CASSVSGPRNTIYF. The DNA for the CDR3 is TGTGCCAGCAGTGTATCAGGGCCTAGAAACACCATATATTTT.

This clonotype was seen only a few times. The V gene is TRBV7-2, the J gene TRBJ2-5; weak D call: TRBD2 (6 bases). The germline CDR1 and CDR2 sequences are SGHTA and FQGNSA. Trimming removed 3 bases at V and 9 bases at J, with 14 bases between. The CDR3 length is 13 residues. Here the CDR3 DNA reads TGTGCCAGCAGCTTTGATTGGACGGGGGCCCAGTACTTC. Translated: CASSFDWTGAQYF.

The rearrangement uses TRBV10-2 and TRBJ2-1; 9 bases map to TRBD2. This CDR3 is 16 amino acids long. CDR1 is WSHSY and CDR2 is SAAADI in the germline V gene. V shed 5 bases, J shed 4 bases, and the junction held 9 bases outside the gene matches. The CDR3 loop reads CASSRAPTSGYNEQFF. The CDR3 DNA reads TGCGCCAGCAGTCGCGCCCCGACTAGCGGTTACAATGAGCAGTTCTTC.

This clonotype has more than one count but fewer than ten. The chain carries TRBV5-4 and TRBJ2-7, with D possibly being TRBD2 (6 bases). This CDR3 spans 15 amino acids. The germline gives CDR1 SGHNT, CDR2 YYREEE (reference sequence). Trimming removed 0 bases at V and 1 base at J, with 11 bases between. CDR3 DNA: TGTGCCAGCAGCTTGGTTGGGACTTCGTCCTACGAGCAGTACTTC. Encoded protein: CASSLVGTSSYEQYF.

This clonotype was picked up many times. The V call is TRBV20-1, the J call TRBJ1-1; the D is unclear. Germline CDR1 and CDR2: DFQATT and SNEGSKA (reference sequence). V shed 0 bases and J shed 11 bases, with 13 bases lying between them. The CDR3 sequence is 12 residues long. The CDR3 is CSARDLGLRAFF. DNA for the CDR3: TGCAGTGCTAGAGATTTGGGCCTACGGGCTTTCTTT.

The rearrangement uses TRBV11-2 and TRBJ2-7; the D is unclear. This CDR3 has 14 residues. V lost 5 bases and J lost 4, with 15 bases in between. CDR1 and CDR2 (germline): SGHAT, FQNNGV. The CDR3 coding sequence is TGTGCCAGCAGCAAAAGGGCAGGAGAATACGAGCAGTACTTC. It codes for CASSKRAGEYEQYF.